The present T cell receptor (beta chain) was sequenced within a study of response to subunit inactivated influenza vaccine. Study-wide results and limits: Authors proposed each seasonal influenza vaccination draws in few new T cells.

From the RT-PCR reads, TCRdb called clonotypes with MiXCR, one entry per CDR3 protein. The top ten clones hold approximately 10% of a sample with about 780,000 distinct CDR3 sequences, 18% of them seen once. The germline V and J ends were trimmed by 5 bases and 6 bases, with 20 bases remaining between them. Germline assignment: CDR1 MNHEY and CDR2 SMNVEV (reference sequence). CDR3 size: 16 residues. As regards this clonotype: What it recognizes is unknown.

The chain carries TRBV27 and TRBJ2-1; either TRBD1 or TRBD2 may fit D (5 bases each). Specimen: PBMCs from blood, collected around 5 days after vaccination. The sequence came from a man in his forties or fifties who received an inactivated influenza vaccine. In DNA, the CDR3 is TGTGCCAGCAGTCCCCGGGGCAGGGCAAATGGCAATGAGCAGTTCTTC. Protein product: CASSPRGRANGNEQFF.